These 30 T cell receptor beta chains were all obtained from the same sample, sequenced in a study of graft-versus-host responses after intestinal transplantation. Their antigen targets remain unknown. Method: immunoSEQ multiplex PCR; TCRdb's copy keeps in-frame clones and lacks some. The data hold some 150,000 clones, with 85% to 95% observed a single time. Source: unstimulated CD4+ T cells sorted from spleen or lymph node cells, taken before intestinal transplant. The receptor set was obtained from a human donor who received an intestinal transplant.

This chain uses TRBV18 with TRBJ1-5; the D gene is possibly TRBD1 (5 bases). V shed 1 base and J shed 0 bases, with 10 bases lying between them. This CDR3 has 16 amino acids. Per the germline V gene, CDR1 is KGHSH and CDR2 is LQKENI. For the CDR3, the DNA is TGTGCCAGCTCACCACGGGGGGGAATTAGCAATCAGCCCCAGCATTTT. Its protein is CASSPRGGISNQPQHF.

This chain connects TRBV19 to TRBJ1-1, with 7 bases fitting TRBD1. The CDR3 runs 14 residues. Germline V CDR1 and CDR2: LNHDA, SQIVND (reference sequence). The trim removed 5 bases at V and 1 base at J, leaving 4 bases unmatched. The CDR3 is CASSHRGENTEAFF. CDR3 DNA: TGTGCCAGTAGTCACAGGGGCGAGAACACTGAAGCTTTCTTT.

The chain combines TRBV6-1 with TRBJ2-5; a weak D match, TRBD2 (5 bases). Germline lookup yields CDR1 MNHNS and CDR2 SASEGT. This CDR3 contains 17 residues. V was clipped by 2 bases and J by 2 bases, with 18 bases between them. The CDR3: CASSEKITSGPQETQYF. CDR3 bases: TGTGCCAGCAGTGAAAAGATAACTAGTGGACCACAAGAGACCCAGTACTTC.

With respect to this clone: The sample has other DNA sequences that encode this CDR3 too. The rearrangement links TRBV7-9 to TRBJ2-5; D unresolved. CDR1 is SEHNR and CDR2 is FQNEAQ in the germline V gene (reference sequence). V lost 3 bases and J lost 5, with 4 bases in between. This CDR3 contains 11 residues. The CDR3 loop is CASSFGETQYF. Written as DNA, the CDR3 is TGTGCCAGCAGCTTCGGGGAGACCCAGTACTTC.

The J gene is TRBJ1-1, the V gene TRBV28, with a tentative D call TRBD1 (6 bases). The CDR3 covers 14 residues. The V gene lost 7 bases and the J gene lost 3 bases, with 15 bases spanning the gap. Germline loops: CDR1 MDHEN, CDR2 SYDVKM. The CDR3 is CASTVGGVYTEAFF. The CDR3 DNA is TGTGCCAGCACCGTAGGGGGGGTTTACACTGAAGCTTTCTTT.

The chain is built from TRBV5-5 and TRBJ2-7, with 12 bases aligning to TRBD2. CDR1 SGHKS and CDR2 YYEKEE come from the germline V gene (reference sequence). This CDR3 contains 14 residues. V lost 5 bases to trimming and J lost 3 bases; unmatched junction nucleotides: 3. The CDR3 region is CASRVTSGSYEQYF. The CDR3 nucleotides are TGTGCCAGCAGGGTGACTAGCGGGAGCTACGAGCAGTACTTC.

This clone was counted only a few times. This chain connects TRBV10-3 to TRBJ2-7, with 7 bases identical to TRBD1. CDR1 is ENHRY, CDR2 SYGVKD, per germline. Trimming cost V 7 bases and J 4 bases; bases outside gene matches: 7. The CDR3 totals 13 residues. The CDR3 DNA sequence: TGTGCCATCACCCTCAACAGGGGTTACGAGCAGTACTTC. This encodes CAITLNRGYEQYF.

This chain links TRBV28 with TRBJ1-4, with 9 bases that match TRBD1. This CDR3 spans 15 amino acids. CDR1 is MDHEN and CDR2 is SYDVKM in the germline V gene. V gave up 1 base and J gave up 12 bases; unmatched junction bases: 9. The CDR3 DNA sequence: TGTGCCAGCAGTTTATTAGGGCAGGGGGACAGGGAACTGTTTTTT. It is translated as CASSLLGQGDRELFF.

The chain employs TRBV29-1 and TRBJ1-1, with unresolved D. In germline, CDR1 is SQVTM, CDR2 ANQGSEA. V gave up 6 bases and J gave up 0 bases, with 11 bases separating them. The CDR3 has 13 amino acids. CDR3 region: CSVSRRLNTEAFF. In DNA form, the CDR3 reads TGCAGCGTAAGTAGACGTCTGAACACTGAAGCTTTCTTT.

In DNA, the CDR3 is TGTGCCAGCAGTTTGCGGGCCAGCTCCTACAATGAGCAGTTCTTC. Protein sequence: CASSLRASSYNEQFF. The V and J genes are TRBV28 and TRBJ2-1, with a possible D match to TRBD2 (5 bases). The V gene lost 3 bases and the J gene lost 0 bases, with 9 bases spanning the gap. Germline CDR1 reads MDHEN; CDR2 reads SYDVKM. The CDR3 has 15 residues. Full variable domain (rest looked up from reference TRBV28 and TRBJ2-1): DVKVTQSSRYLVKRTGEKVFLECVQDMDHENMFWYRQDPGLGLRLIYFSYDVKMKEKGDIPEGYSVSREKKERFSLILESASTNQTSMYLCASSLRASSYNEQFFGPGTRLTVL.

This chain links TRBV4-1 with TRBJ2-7; TRBD2 agrees at 10 bases. CDR1 is MGHRA and CDR2 is YSYEKL in the germline V gene. Trimming cost V 0 bases and J 2 bases; bases outside gene matches: 7. CDR3 length: 17 residues. As DNA, the CDR3 is TGCGCCAGCAGCCAAGATCCCCAGAGCGGGAGGGCCTACGAGCAGTACTTC. Amino acids: CASSQDPQSGRAYEQYF.

The J gene is TRBJ2-7, the V gene TRBV7-9, with D unclear. In germline, CDR1 is SEHNR, CDR2 FQNEAQ (reference sequence). Trimming took 4 bases from V and 3 from J, leaving 7 bases between them. The CDR3 is 12 amino acids. The CDR3 sequence: CASSWINYEQYF. CDR3 sequence (DNA): TGTGCCAGCAGCTGGATCAACTACGAGCAGTACTTC.

This chain connects TRBV7-9 to TRBJ2-5; D uncertain. The J call is in doubt because the DNA end fits TRBJ2-7 better. Germline V CDR1 and CDR2: SEHNR, FQNEAQ (reference sequence). CDR3 length: 15 amino acids. The CDR3 DNA reads as TGTGCCAGCAGCTTAGAATCAGGACCTTCTTACGAGCAGTACTTC. Residues: CASSLESGPSYEQYF.

The chain combines TRBV9 with TRBJ2-1, with 11 bases fitting TRBD2. CDR3 size: 15 residues. Germline CDR1 and CDR2: SGDLS and YYNGEE. V trimming: 0 bases; J trimming: 6 bases; junction bases outside the gene matches: 2. Here the CDR3 reads CASSVVTSGANEQFF. Here the CDR3 DNA reads TGTGCCAGCAGCGTAGTGACTAGCGGGGCCAATGAGCAGTTCTTC. Full variable domain (outside the CDR3, taken from reference TRBV9 and TRBJ2-1): DSGVTQTPKHLITATGQRVTLRCSPRSGDLSVYWYQQSLDQGLQFLIQYYNGEERAKGNILERFSAQQFPDLHSELNLSSLELGDSALYFCASSVVTSGANEQFFGPGTRLTVL.

V and J are TRBV15 and TRBJ1-6; possible D gene TRBD1, 6 bases. V was cut by 3 bases and J by 0 bases, with 12 bases left in between. CDR1 and CDR2 (germline): LNHNV, YYDKDF (reference sequence). The CDR3 consists of 17 residues. CDR3 amino acids: CATSRYTGSSYNSPLHF. Written as DNA, the CDR3 is TGTGCCACCAGCAGGTACACAGGGAGCTCCTATAATTCACCCCTCCACTTT.

CDR3 coding DNA: TGTGCCAGCTCACCGTTCCGGGACAGTGCTTCCTACGAGCAGTACTTC. This sequence encodes CASSPFRDSASYEQYF. The chain recombines TRBV18 with TRBJ2-7; 7 bases line up with TRBD1. The CDR3 is 16 amino acids. The V and J ends lost 3 bases and 1 base, in that order; junction bases with no gene match: 9. Germline CDR1 KGHSH, CDR2 LQKENI. The complete variable domain, with remaining parts taken from reference TRBV18 and TRBJ2-7, reads NAGVMQNPRHLVRRRGQEARLRCSPMKGHSHVYWYRQLPEEGLKFMVYLQKENIIDESGMPKERFSAEFPKEGPSILRIQQVVRGDSAAYFCASSPFRDSASYEQYFGPGTRLTVT.

About this clone: In the same sample, other DNA sequences code for this CDR3. The chain employs TRBV6-4 and TRBJ2-2; D ambiguous. Germline V gives CDR1 MRHNA, CDR2 SNTAGT. The CDR3 is 14 amino acids. V lost 6 bases and J 3 bases, leaving 11 bases between the germline ends. CDR3 DNA: TGTGCCAGCAGCGCCGGAACAGACACCGGGGAGCTGTTTTTT. Amino acid sequence: CASSAGTDTGELFF.

The chain couples TRBV4-3 to TRBJ2-7; TRBD2 matches at 8 bases. The germline V gene encodes CDR1 LGHNA and CDR2 YSLEER. V lost 3 bases to trimming and J lost 2 bases; unmatched junction nucleotides: 9. The CDR3 runs to 16 residues. The CDR3 DNA is TGCGCCAGCAGCCAGGAAACCGGGAGGGACGCCTACGAGCAGTACTTC. This translates into CASSQETGRDAYEQYF.

This chain links TRBV7-2 with TRBJ2-7, with D possibly TRBD2 on 7 matching bases. Germline CDR1 is SGHTA and CDR2 is FQGNSA. CDR3 length: 17 residues. Trimming left V 0 bases short and J 1 base short, with 16 bases between. This CDR3 is CASSLAGGLLLSYEQYF. CDR3 coding DNA: TGTGCCAGCAGCTTAGCGGGGGGGCTTCTCTTATCCTACGAGCAGTACTTC.

CDR3 sequence reads: CASTQIGAGAYGYTF. CDR3 nucleotides: TGTGCCAGCACCCAGATCGGGGCGGGAGCCTATGGCTACACCTTC. V and J are TRBV28 and TRBJ1-2; the D gene is possibly TRBD1 (5 bases). Trimming removed 7 bases from V and 4 bases from J, with 19 bases in between. The V gene's germline CDR1 is MDHEN and CDR2 SYDVKM. The CDR3 loop spans 15 amino acids.

The chain combines TRBV15 with TRBJ2-5; D is uncertain. The tail of the sequence fits TRBJ2-7 better, so the J call may be wrong. CDR3 length equals 15 residues. CDR1 LNHNV and CDR2 YYDKDF come from the germline V gene (reference sequence). The CDR3 here is CATSREPIPAYEQYF. The CDR3 DNA sequence: TGTGCCACCAGCAGAGAACCTATACCCGCCTACGAGCAGTACTTC.

The chain is built from TRBV19 and TRBJ1-2; possible D gene TRBD1, 6 bases. Trimming stripped 10 bases from V and 8 bases from J, with 20 bases between. CDR3 length: 13 amino acids. Per the germline V gene, CDR1 is LNHDA and CDR2 is SQIVND (reference sequence). The CDR3 is CATKPATGQGYTF. CDR3 coding DNA: TGTGCCACCAAACCCGCAACAGGGCAAGGCTACACCTTC.

This sequence joins TRBV6-1 and TRBJ2-3, with TRBD2 matching over 10 bases. This CDR3 has 15 amino acids. Trimming cost V 6 bases and J 5 bases; bases outside gene matches: 8. CDR1 and CDR2 (germline): MNHNS, SASEGT. CDR3 region: CASSVSGRAIDTQYF. The CDR3, as DNA: TGTGCCAGCAGCGTCAGCGGGAGGGCCATAGATACGCAGTATTTT.

The chain has TRBV19 and TRBJ2-5; D may be TRBD1 or TRBD2 (6 bases each). Germline V CDR1 and CDR2: LNHDA, SQIVND (reference sequence). This CDR3 has 14 amino acids. The V end was cut by 6 bases, the J end by 0 bases, with 11 bases between. CDR3: CASRRGADQETQYF. CDR3 coding DNA: TGTGCCAGTAGGAGGGGGGCGGACCAAGAGACCCAGTACTTC.

The rearrangement links TRBV4-2 to TRBJ2-1; D unresolved. Germline V gene data show CDR1 as LGHNA and CDR2 as YNFKEQ. V was cut by 0 bases and J by 4 bases, with 10 bases left in between. The CDR3 contains 15 residues. The CDR3 DNA reads TGTGCCAGCAGCCAAGATGGAGACGCATACAATGAGCAGTTCTTC. Its protein product is CASSQDGDAYNEQFF.

The V gene is TRBV28, the J gene TRBJ1-6; D uncertain. The length of the CDR3 is 14 residues. The germline V gene has CDR1 MDHEN and CDR2 SYDVKM. V was clipped by 4 bases and J by 10 bases, with 14 bases between them. The CDR3 loop reads CASSSGLRKSPLHF. The DNA for the CDR3 is TGTGCCAGCAGTTCGGGATTGCGGAAGTCACCCCTCCACTTT. Using reference TRBV28 and TRBJ1-6 for the parts outside the CDR3, the full variable domain is DVKVTQSSRYLVKRTGEKVFLECVQDMDHENMFWYRQDPGLGLRLIYFSYDVKMKEKGDIPEGYSVSREKKERFSLILESASTNQTSMYLCASSSGLRKSPLHFGNGTRLTVT.

The rearrangement links TRBV6-4 to TRBJ2-3; D is unclear. V shed 6 bases and J shed 0 bases, with 7 bases lying between them. The CDR3 runs 13 residues. Per the germline V gene, CDR1 is MRHNA and CDR2 is SNTAGT. Here the CDR3 reads CASRDGSTDTQYF. CDR3 in DNA: TGTGCCAGCAGGGACGGTAGCACAGATACGCAGTATTTT.

The rearrangement joins TRBV5-4 to TRBJ2-1, with D possibly being TRBD1 (5 bases). The germline gives CDR1 SGHNT, CDR2 YYREEE (reference sequence). V was clipped by 4 bases and J by 10 bases, with 15 bases between them. The CDR3 is 13 amino acids. CDR3 protein: CASSPIPGHEQFF. CDR3 nucleotide sequence: TGTGCCAGCAGCCCCATCCCCGGACACGAGCAGTTCTTC.

The chain employs TRBV5-1 and TRBJ1-3; D not certain. Trimming took off 4 bases at V and 7 bases at J, with 12 bases between the two ends. The CDR3 is 13 amino acids. Germline V CDR1 and CDR2: SGHRS, YFSETQ. The CDR3 nucleotides read TGCGCCAGCAGCCCGGACTCGACCAACACCATATATTTT. Translating gives CASSPDSTNTIYF.

The chain links TRBV19 to TRBJ2-1, with D uncertain. This CDR3 has 16 amino acids. The germline gives CDR1 LNHDA, CDR2 SQIVND (reference sequence). The ends were cut back, 6 bases at V and 0 bases at J, with 15 bases in the middle. This chain's CDR3 is CASRPQDVSSYNEQFF. CDR3 nucleotides: TGTGCCAGTAGACCCCAGGACGTCAGCTCCTACAATGAGCAGTTCTTC.